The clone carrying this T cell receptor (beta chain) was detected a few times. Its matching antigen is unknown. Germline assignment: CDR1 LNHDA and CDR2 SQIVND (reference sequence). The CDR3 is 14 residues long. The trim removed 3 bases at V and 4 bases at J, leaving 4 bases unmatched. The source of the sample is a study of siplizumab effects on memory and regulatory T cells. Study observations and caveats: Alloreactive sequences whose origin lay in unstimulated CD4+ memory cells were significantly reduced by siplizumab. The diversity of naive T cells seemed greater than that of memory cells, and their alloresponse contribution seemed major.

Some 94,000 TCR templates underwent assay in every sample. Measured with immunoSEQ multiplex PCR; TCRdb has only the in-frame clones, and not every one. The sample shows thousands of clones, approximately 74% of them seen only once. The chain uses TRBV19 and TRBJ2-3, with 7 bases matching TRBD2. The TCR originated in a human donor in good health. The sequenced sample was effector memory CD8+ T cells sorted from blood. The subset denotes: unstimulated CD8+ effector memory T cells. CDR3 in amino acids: CASSMGREPDTQYF. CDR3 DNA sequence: TGTGCCAGTAGTATGGGGCGGGAGCCAGATACGCAGTATTTT.